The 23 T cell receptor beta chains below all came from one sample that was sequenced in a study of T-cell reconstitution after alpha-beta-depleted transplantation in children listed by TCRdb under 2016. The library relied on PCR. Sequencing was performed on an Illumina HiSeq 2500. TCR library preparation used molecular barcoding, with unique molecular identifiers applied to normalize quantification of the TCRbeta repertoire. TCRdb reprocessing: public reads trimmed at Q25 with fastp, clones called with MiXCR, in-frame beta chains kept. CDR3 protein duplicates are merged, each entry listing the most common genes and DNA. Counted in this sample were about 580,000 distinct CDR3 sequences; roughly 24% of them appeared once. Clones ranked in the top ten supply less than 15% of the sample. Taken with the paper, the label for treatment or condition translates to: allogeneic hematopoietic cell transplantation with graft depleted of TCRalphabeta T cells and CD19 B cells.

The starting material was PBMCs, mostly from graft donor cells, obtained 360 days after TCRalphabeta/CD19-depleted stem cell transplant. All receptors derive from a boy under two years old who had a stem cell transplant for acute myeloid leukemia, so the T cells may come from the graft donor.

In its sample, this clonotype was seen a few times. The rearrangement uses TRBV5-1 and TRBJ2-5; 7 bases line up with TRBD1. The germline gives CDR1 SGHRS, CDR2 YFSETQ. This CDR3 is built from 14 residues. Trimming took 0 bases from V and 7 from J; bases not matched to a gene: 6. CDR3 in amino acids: CASSLGQGQGTQYF. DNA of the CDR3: TGCGCCAGCAGCTTGGGACAGGGTCAGGGGACCCAGTACTTC.

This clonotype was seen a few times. The CDR3 DNA follows: TGTGCCAGCTCACCACTGGCCGCTGCAACTAATGAAAAACTGTTTTTT. Residues: CASSPLAAATNEKLFF. The chain couples TRBV18 to TRBJ1-4; D unclear. The germline V gene encodes CDR1 KGHSH and CDR2 LQKENI. The V and J ends lost 1 base and 0 bases respectively, with 9 bases between them. The CDR3 sequence is 16 residues long.

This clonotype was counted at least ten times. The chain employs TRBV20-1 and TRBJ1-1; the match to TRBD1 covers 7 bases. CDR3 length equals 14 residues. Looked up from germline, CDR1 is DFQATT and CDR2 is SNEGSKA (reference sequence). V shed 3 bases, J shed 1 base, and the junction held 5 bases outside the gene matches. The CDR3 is CSARSQGENTEAFF. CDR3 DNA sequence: TGCAGTGCTAGGTCCCAGGGGGAGAACACTGAAGCTTTCTTT.

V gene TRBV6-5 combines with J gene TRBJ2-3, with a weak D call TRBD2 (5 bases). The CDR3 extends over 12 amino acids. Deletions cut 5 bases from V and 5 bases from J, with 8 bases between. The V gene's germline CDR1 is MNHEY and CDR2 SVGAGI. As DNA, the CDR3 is TGTGCCAGCAGTCGGGCGGGAGATACGCAGTATTTT. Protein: CASSRAGDTQYF.

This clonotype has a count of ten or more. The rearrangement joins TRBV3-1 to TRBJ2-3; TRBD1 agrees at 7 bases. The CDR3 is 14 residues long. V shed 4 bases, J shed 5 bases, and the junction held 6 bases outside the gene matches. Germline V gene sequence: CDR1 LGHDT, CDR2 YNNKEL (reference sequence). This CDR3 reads CASSPGGRLDTQYF. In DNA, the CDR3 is TGTGCCAGCAGCCCAGGGGGAAGATTAGATACGCAGTATTTT.

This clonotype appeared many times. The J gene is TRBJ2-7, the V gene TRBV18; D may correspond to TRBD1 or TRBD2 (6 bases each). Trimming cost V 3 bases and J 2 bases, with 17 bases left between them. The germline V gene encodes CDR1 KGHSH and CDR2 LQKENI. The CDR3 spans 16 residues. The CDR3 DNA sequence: TGTGCCAGCTCACCCCGGTTAACGGGGGCCACCTACGAGCAGTACGTC. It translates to CASSPRLTGATYEQYV.

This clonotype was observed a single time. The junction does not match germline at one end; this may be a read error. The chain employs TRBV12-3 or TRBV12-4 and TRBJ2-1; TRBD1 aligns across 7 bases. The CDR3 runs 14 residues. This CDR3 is CATLATGVSNEQLF. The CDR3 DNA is TGTGCCACCCTGGCAACAGGGGTATCCAATGAGCAGCTCTTC.

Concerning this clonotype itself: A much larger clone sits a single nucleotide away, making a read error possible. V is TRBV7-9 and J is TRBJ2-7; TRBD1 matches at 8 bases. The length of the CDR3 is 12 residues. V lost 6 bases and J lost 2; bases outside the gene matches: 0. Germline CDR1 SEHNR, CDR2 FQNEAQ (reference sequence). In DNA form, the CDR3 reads TGTGCCAGCAGGGACAGGGCCTACGAGCAGTACTTC. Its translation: CASRDRAYEQYF.

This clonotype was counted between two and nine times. Here the CDR3 reads CSVGQGASAGELFF. The CDR3 DNA is TGCAGCGTTGGTCAGGGGGCTTCGGCCGGGGAGCTGTTTTTT. The V and J genes are TRBV29-1 and TRBJ2-2, with 8 bases that match TRBD1. Unmatched junction bases numbered 7, after V lost 4 bases and J lost 6 bases. Germline loops: CDR1 SQVTM, CDR2 ANQGSEA. This CDR3 has 14 amino acids.

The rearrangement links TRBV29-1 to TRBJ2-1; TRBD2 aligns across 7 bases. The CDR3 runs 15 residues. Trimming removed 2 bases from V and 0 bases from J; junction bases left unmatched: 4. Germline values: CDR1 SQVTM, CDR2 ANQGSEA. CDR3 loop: CSVESGASSYNEQFF. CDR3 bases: TGCAGCGTTGAAAGCGGGGCGAGCTCCTACAATGAGCAGTTCTTC.

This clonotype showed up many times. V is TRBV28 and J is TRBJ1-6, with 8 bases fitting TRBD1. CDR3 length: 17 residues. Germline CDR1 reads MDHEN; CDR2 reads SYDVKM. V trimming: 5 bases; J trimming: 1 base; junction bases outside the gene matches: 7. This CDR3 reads CASSIGQGGSYNSPLHF. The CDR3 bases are TGTGCCAGCAGTATTGGACAGGGTGGTTCCTATAATTCACCCCTCCACTTT.

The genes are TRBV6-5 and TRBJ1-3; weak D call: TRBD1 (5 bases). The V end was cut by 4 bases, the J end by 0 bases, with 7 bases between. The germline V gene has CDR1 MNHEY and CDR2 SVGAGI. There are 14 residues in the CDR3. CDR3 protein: CASSWGGSGNTIYF. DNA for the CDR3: TGTGCCAGCAGTTGGGGGGGCTCTGGAAACACCATATATTTT.

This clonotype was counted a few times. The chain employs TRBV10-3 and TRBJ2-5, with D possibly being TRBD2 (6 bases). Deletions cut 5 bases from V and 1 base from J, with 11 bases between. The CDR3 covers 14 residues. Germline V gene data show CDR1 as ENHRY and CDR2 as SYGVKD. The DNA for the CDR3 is TGTGCCATCAGTAGCGGGTCTCCCCAAGAGACCCAGTACTTC. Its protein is CAISSGSPQETQYF.

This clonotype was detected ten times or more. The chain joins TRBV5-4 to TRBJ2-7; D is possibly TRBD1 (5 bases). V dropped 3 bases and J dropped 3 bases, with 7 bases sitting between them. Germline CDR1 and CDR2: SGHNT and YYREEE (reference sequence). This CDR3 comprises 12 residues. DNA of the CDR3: TGTGCCAGCAGCTCCAGGGACTACGAGCAGTACGTC. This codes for CASSSRDYEQYV.

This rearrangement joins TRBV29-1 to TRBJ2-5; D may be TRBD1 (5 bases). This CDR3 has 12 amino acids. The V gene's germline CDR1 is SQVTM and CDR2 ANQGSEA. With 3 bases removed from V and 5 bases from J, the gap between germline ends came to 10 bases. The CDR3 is CSVDLGAETQYF. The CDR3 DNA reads TGCAGCGTTGACCTAGGGGCCGAGACCCAGTACTTC. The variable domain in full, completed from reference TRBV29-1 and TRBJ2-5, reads SAVISQKPSRDICQRGTSLTIQCQVDSQVTMMFWYRQQPGQSLTLIATANQGSEATYESGFVIDKFPISRPNLTFSTLTVSNMSPEDSSIYLCSVDLGAETQYFGPGTRLLVL.

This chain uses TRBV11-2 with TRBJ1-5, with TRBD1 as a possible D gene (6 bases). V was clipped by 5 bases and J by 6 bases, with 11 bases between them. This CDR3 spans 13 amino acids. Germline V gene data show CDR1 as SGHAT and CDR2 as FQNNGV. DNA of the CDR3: TGTGCCAGCAGCCCCGGACAGCTTCAGCCCCAGCATTTT. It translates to CASSPGQLQPQHF.

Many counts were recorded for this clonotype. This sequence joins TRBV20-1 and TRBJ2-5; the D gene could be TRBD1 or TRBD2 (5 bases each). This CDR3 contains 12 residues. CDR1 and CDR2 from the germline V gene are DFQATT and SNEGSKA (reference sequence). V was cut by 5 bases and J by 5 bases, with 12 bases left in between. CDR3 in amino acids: CSADREGETQYF. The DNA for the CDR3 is TGCAGTGCTGACCGAGAGGGGGAGACCCAGTACTTC.

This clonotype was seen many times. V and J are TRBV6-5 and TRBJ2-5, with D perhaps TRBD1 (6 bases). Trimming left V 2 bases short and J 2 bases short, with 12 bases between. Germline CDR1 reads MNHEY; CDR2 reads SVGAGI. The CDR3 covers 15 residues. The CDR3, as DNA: TGTGCCAGCAGTTACACCCACAGGGTTCAAGAGACCCAGTACTTC. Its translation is CASSYTHRVQETQYF.

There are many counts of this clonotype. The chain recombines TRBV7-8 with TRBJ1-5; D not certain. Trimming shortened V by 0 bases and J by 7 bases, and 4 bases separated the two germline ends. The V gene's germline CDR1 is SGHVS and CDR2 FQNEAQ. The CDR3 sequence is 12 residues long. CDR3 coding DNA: TGTGCCAGCAGCTTAGCGTTCCAGCCCCAGCATTTT. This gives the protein CASSLAFQPQHF.

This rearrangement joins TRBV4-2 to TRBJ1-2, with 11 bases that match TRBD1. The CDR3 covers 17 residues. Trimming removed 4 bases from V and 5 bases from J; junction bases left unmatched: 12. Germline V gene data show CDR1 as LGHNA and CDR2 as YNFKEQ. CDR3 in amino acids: CASSRPTRDRGFYGYTF. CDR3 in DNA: TGTGCCAGCAGCCGCCCAACTCGGGACAGGGGGTTTTATGGCTACACCTTC.

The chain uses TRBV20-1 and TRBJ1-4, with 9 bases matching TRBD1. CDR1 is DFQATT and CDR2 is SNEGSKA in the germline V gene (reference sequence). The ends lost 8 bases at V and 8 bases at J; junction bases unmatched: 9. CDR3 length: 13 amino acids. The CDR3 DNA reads TGCAGTACGCGAGGAGGACAGGGGGAAAAACTGTTTTTT. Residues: CSTRGGQGEKLFF.

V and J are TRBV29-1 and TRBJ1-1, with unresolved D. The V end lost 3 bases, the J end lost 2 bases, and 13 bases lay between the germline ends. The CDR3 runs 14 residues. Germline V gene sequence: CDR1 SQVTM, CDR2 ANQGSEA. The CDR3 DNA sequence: TGCAGCGTTGAGGTTGTCTTGGCTAACACTGAAGCTTTCTTT. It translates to CSVEVVLANTEAFF.

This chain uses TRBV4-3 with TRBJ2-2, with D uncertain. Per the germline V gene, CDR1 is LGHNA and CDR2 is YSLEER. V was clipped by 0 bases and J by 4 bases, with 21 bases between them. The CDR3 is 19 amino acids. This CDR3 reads CASSQEARLGKEATGELFF. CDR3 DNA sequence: TGCGCCAGCAGCCAAGAAGCCCGACTGGGGAAAGAGGCCACCGGGGAGCTGTTTTTT.